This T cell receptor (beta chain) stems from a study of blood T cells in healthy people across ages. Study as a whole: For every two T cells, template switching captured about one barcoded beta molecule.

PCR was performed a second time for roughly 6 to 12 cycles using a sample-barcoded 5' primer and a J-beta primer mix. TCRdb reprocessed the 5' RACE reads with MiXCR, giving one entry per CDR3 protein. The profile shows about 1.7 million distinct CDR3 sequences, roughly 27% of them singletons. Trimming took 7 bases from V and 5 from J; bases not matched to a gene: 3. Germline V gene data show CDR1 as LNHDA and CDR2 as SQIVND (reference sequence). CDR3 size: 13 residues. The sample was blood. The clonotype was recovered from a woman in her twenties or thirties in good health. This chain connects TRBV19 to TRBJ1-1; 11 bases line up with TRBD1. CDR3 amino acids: CASKRDRGTEAFF. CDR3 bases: TGTGCCAGTAAGCGGGACAGGGGGACTGAAGCTTTCTTT.